This T cell receptor (beta chain) appears in the sequencing data of a study of blood T cells in healthy people across ages. Whole-study results and caveats: Observed TCR beta diversity per million T cells went down as age went up. This fall followed a roughly linear course with age.

V trimming: 3 bases; J trimming: 7 bases; junction bases outside the gene matches: 0. The CDR3 is 12 residues long. Germline loops: CDR1 MDHEN, CDR2 SYDVKM. This clonotype appeared many times. Its antigen is undetermined. Next came a second PCR, run for about 6 to 12 cycles, which used a sample-barcoded 5' primer along with a J-beta primer mix. Template switching added a 12-random-nucleotide identifier to every cDNA molecule. MiXCR was run by TCRdb on the 5' RACE reads, yielding one entry per CDR3 protein. The repertoire consists of hundreds of thousands of distinct CDR3 sequences, with under 25% occurring once and the leading ten covering roughly 3.6%. Donors ranged from about 6 to 90 years old and were healthy Caucasians in Russia.

The genes are TRBV28 and TRBJ1-2; 9 nucleotides match TRBD1. Sequences were obtained from blood. This receptor was taken from a man aged 65 to 85 in good health. This chain's CDR3 is CASSLTGGGYTF. CDR3 coding DNA: TGTGCCAGCAGTTTGACAGGGGGTGGCTACACCTTC.